Listed below are T cell receptor beta chains from one sample, sequenced in a study of tumor-infiltrating lymphocytes in primary liver carcinoma. TCRdb itself ran the multiplex PCR reads through MiXCR, one entry per CDR3 protein. Of approximately 330,000 distinct CDR3 sequences in the sample, 65% were seen once. Sequencing was performed on peripheral blood. The receptors were sampled from a man aged 35-49 years with primary liver carcinoma and hepatitis B virus infection. Each CDR3 is given with its conserved first and last residue. The D gene is left open where the match is weak. Size is omitted from some rows. Given values are once, few, many or a class for expanded clones.

V	D	J	size	DNA	CDR3
TRBV5-5	.	TRBJ2-5	.	TGTGCCAGCAGCTTTCAATTGAAGGAGACCCAGTACTTC	CASSFQLKETQYF
TRBV11-3	.	TRBJ2-7	.	TGTGCCATCAGCTTACGGGGTCCGACCTACGAACAGTACTTC	CAISLRGPTYEQYF
TRBV28	.	TRBJ2-7	.	TGTGCCACCCGAGCCTTTAGCGTCGATGAGCAGTACTTC	CATRAFSVDEQYF
TRBV5-1	.	TRBJ2-4	.	TGCGCCAGCAGCTTCGGGGCGGGTGGAGGAAAAAACATTCAGTACTTC	CASSFGAGGGKNIQYF
TRBV6-1	TRBD1	TRBJ2-7	many	TGTGCCAGCAGTGTTGAGACAGGGGGCTACGAGCAGTACTTC	CASSVETGGYEQYF
TRBV6-1	TRBD2	TRBJ2-3	few	TGTGCCAGCAGTGACGGGGGCCCTAGCGGGGCGCAGTATTTT	CASSDGGPSGAQYF
TRBV11-3	TRBD2	TRBJ2-1	.	TGTGCCAACAACTTGGGGACTAGCGGCAATGAGCAGTTCTTC	CANNLGTSGNEQFF
TRBV12-3/TRBV12-4	TRBD1	TRBJ1-2	once	TGTGCCAACAGCCTCAGACAGGGGGCAAACTATGGCTACACCTTC	CANSLRQGANYGYTF
TRBV12-5	TRBD2	TRBJ2-1	.	TGTGCTAGTCGGCATAGACTAGCGGGAGCGGTTAGCTATGAGCAGTTCTTC	CASRHRLAGAVSYEQFF
TRBV11-1	.	TRBJ2-7	.	TGTGCCAGCAGCCCCTTGGTTAGATCTTCCTACGAGCAGTACTTC	CASSPLVRSSYEQYF
TRBV29-1	.	TRBJ1-1	many	TGCAGCGTTGTGAGGGGTGTTAGAGCTTTCTTT	CSVVRGVRAFF
TRBV5-1	.	TRBJ2-4	few	TGCGCCAGCAGTAAGCAGGGGCCTGGAAACATTCAGTACTTC	CASSKQGPGNIQYF
TRBV4-1	TRBD2	TRBJ2-1	.	TGCGCCGGCAGCCAAGTATCTAGCGGTGCTTACAATGAGCAGTTCTTC	CAGSQVSSGAYNEQFF
TRBV4-1	.	TRBJ1-2	.	TGCGCCAGCAGCCCTTCCGAACAGTCCGACTATGGCTACACCTTC	CASSPSEQSDYGYTF
TRBV29-1	.	TRBJ2-1	many	TGCAGCGTTGAACCACAGACCTACAATGAGCAGTTCTTC	CSVEPQTYNEQFF
TRBV5-1	.	TRBJ2-3	.	TGCGCCAGCAACTTCGGCGGCTTTAGCACAGATACGCAGTACTTT	CASNFGGFSTDTQYF
TRBV12-3/TRBV12-4	TRBD2	TRBJ2-2	.	TGTGGGTCCGGGACTAGCGCCACCGGGGGGCTGTTTTTT	CGSGTSATGGLFF
TRBV12-3/TRBV12-4	.	TRBJ1-2	.	TGTGCCAGCAGCCCAGAGCGGTACTATGGTTACACCTTC	CASSPERYYGYTF
TRBV12-3/TRBV12-4	.	TRBJ1-1	once	TGTGCCAGCAGTTTAGATCCGGACACTGAAGCTTTCTTT	CASSLDPDTEAFF
TRBV6-5	.	TRBJ1-1	.	TGTGCCAGCAGTTACAGTATGAGCACTGAAGCTTTCTTT	CASSYSMSTEAFF
TRBV10-3	TRBD1	TRBJ2-1	many	TGTGCCATCGATATCGGACAGGGTAACTCCGATGAGCAGTTCTTC	CAIDIGQGNSDEQFF
TRBV5-4	.	TRBJ2-3	.	TGTGCCAGCAGCTTGACTAGCAGTCTAGATACGCAGTATTTT	CASSLTSSLDTQYF
TRBV12-3/TRBV12-4	.	TRBJ2-7	.	TGTGTCAGCTCCCTCGGCGCAGGGCAGTACTTC	CVSSLGAGQYF
TRBV5-6	.	TRBJ2-7	many	TGTGCCAGCAGCCACGGATTAGAAGGGTCCTACGAGCAGTACTTC	CASSHGLEGSYEQYF
TRBV11-2	.	TRBJ2-1	.	TGTGCCAGCACAAGACTGAGCTACAATGAGCAGTTCTTC	CASTRLSYNEQFF
TRBV6-1	.	TRBJ1-2	.	TGTGCCAGCAGCCCGACAGCCCCGGCTGGCTACACTTTC	CASSPTAPAGYTF
TRBV11-2	.	TRBJ1-2	.	TGTGCCAACACCCGAGGACCTTATGGCTACACCTTC	CANTRGPYGYTF
TRBV5-4	TRBD1	TRBJ2-7	many	TGTGCCAGCAGCATCGGACAGGGGGCCTCCTACGAGCAGTACTTC	CASSIGQGASYEQYF
TRBV5-4	TRBD1	TRBJ2-1	few	TGTGCCAGCAGCCAGGGGGGACAGGGTTACAATGAGCAGTTCTTC	CASSQGGQGYNEQFF
TRBV5-5	TRBD2	TRBJ2-1	.	TGTGCCAGCAGCTTGGGGGACTACCCCAATGAGCAGTTCTTC	CASSLGDYPNEQFF
TRBV7-2	TRBD2	TRBJ2-7	.	TGTGCCAGCAGCGCGGGACTAGCGGGAGGGTACGAGCAGTACTTC	CASSAGLAGGYEQYF
TRBV12-5	TRBD2	TRBJ2-1	.	TGTGCTAGTGGTTTGGTACCGATAGCGGGAGGGAACAATGAGCAGTTCTTC	CASGLVPIAGGNNEQFF
TRBV6-2/TRBV6-3	TRBD2	TRBJ2-1	.	TGTGCCAGCTATATTAGACTAGCGGGAGTTTCCTACAATGAGCAATTCTTC	CASYIRLAGVSYNEQFF
TRBV6-1	.	TRBJ1-5	.	TGTGCCAGCAGTGAAACTCGACAAAGAACAGTCAATCAGCCCCAGCATTTT	CASSETRQRTVNQPQHF
TRBV5-4	TRBD2	TRBJ2-1	.	TGTGCCAGCAGCTTGGTAGTAGCGGGCAACCCTTGGAATGAGCAGTTCTTC	CASSLVVAGNPWNEQFF
TRBV12-3/TRBV12-4	.	TRBJ1-4	.	TGTGCCAGCAGTTCGCAGGGGAGGAATGAAAAACTGTTTTTT	CASSSQGRNEKLFF
TRBV6-1	TRBD1	TRBJ2-2	once	TGTGCCAGCACCGCGCGGGACAGGGGCCCCGCGAACACCGGGGAGCTGTTTTTT	CASTARDRGPANTGELFF
TRBV5-1	.	TRBJ2-3	.	TGCGCCAGCAGCTTGGATCGCCGAACTTACACAGATGCGCAGTATTTT	CASSLDRRTYTDAQYF
TRBV5-4	.	TRBJ2-7	.	TGTGTCAGCAGTCCTGGCTCCTACGAGCAGTACTTC	CVSSPGSYEQYF
TRBV5-6	TRBD2	TRBJ2-1	.	TGTGCCAGCAGTTTGGCCGGGGTCGTTAGCGGGAGAATCAATGAGCAGTTCTTC	CASSLAGVVSGRINEQFF
TRBV4-2	.	TRBJ2-5	many	TGTGCCAGCAGCCTTAAGGCAGGGGGAGGGCCGGAGACCCAGTACTTC	CASSLKAGGGPETQYF
TRBV11-1	.	TRBJ2-3	many	TGTGCCAGCAGCCAGGACCTCACAGATACGCAGTATTTT	CASSQDLTDTQYF
TRBV11-2	.	TRBJ2-7	.	TGTGTCAGCAGCTTAGACAATGCGGCGTTGAGCTTCTACGAGCAGTACTTC	CVSSLDNAALSFYEQYF
TRBV10-3	.	TRBJ2-3	.	TGTACCTCGGGGGGCACAGATACACAATATTTT	CTSGGTDTQYF
TRBV6-1	.	TRBJ1-4	.	TGTGTCAGCAGTGGAGCGGGAGGGAATGGGGAAAAACCGTTTTTT	CVSSGAGGNGEKPFF
TRBV29-1	.	TRBJ1-2	.	TGCAGCGTTGAAGATCCGCCTCCTTCCCATGGCTACACCTTC	CSVEDPPPSHGYTF
TRBV11-2	.	TRBJ2-7	.	TGTGTCAGCAGCGCAACACACTCCCACGAGCAGTACTTC	CVSSATHSHEQYF
TRBV6-5	TRBD2	TRBJ2-1	.	TGTGCCAGCAGTGGGGGGGAGAGGAATGAGCAGTTCTTC	CASSGGERNEQFF
TRBV5-5	.	TRBJ1-1	.	TGTGCCAGCAGCACCGGACAGCCAATCAACACTGAAGCCTTCTTT	CASSTGQPINTEAFF
TRBV11-2	.	TRBJ2-5	once	TGTGTCAGCACCAAACCGACCCCGGGGATTAGCGAGACCCAGTACTTC	CVSTKPTPGISETQYF